The 9 T cell receptor beta chains presented below share a single source sample, sequenced in a study of chemoradiotherapy in HPV16-positive cancers. Data came from immunoSEQ multiplex PCR; TCRdb stores just in-frame clones and leaves some out. The table includes around 20,000 clones, 70% to 90% detected once. The sample consisted of blood, taken from a patient who underwent chemoradiotherapy. The source of these receptors is a human donor with HPV-associated anogenital cancer.

The V call is TRBV7-6, the J call TRBJ2-1; 7 positions agree with TRBD2. Germline assignment: CDR1 SGHVS and CDR2 FNYEAQ. V lost 0 bases and J lost 4; bases outside the gene matches: 12. The CDR3 loop spans 18 amino acids. CDR3 residues: CASSLATPGTTNYNEQFF. The CDR3 DNA is TGTGCCAGCAGCTTAGCCACCCCCGGGACTACTAATTACAATGAGCAGTTCTTC.

J is TRBJ1-5 and V is TRBV27, with 8 positions matching TRBD1. V shed 5 bases, J shed 3 bases, and the junction held 9 bases outside the gene matches. Germline CDR1 reads MNHEY; CDR2 reads SMNVEV (reference sequence). The CDR3 covers 16 residues. CDR3 in amino acids: CASSLTGERDNQPQHF. The CDR3, as DNA: TGTGCCAGCAGTCTGACAGGGGAGAGGGACAATCAGCCCCAGCATTTT.

This chain connects TRBV7-2 to TRBJ2-3, with TRBD2 as a possible D gene (5 bases). V was clipped by 2 bases and J by 1 base, with 22 bases between them. The CDR3 runs 19 residues. Germline-derived CDR1 and CDR2 are SGHTA and FQGNSA. Here the CDR3 DNA reads TGTGCCAGCAGCTTACCCGGATCAACGGGGTTGATTCGCACAGATACGCAGTATTTT. Its protein is CASSLPGSTGLIRTDTQYF.

The chain uses TRBV19 and TRBJ2-6, with D unclear. The CDR3 is made up of 13 amino acids. Germline V gene data show CDR1 as LNHDA and CDR2 as SQIVND (reference sequence). V lost 2 bases and J lost 4, with 3 bases in between. The CDR3 DNA follows: TGTGCCAGTAGTATAACCGGGGCCAACGTCCTGACTTTC. Translating it yields CASSITGANVLTF.

The chain carries TRBV29-1 and TRBJ2-2; no firm D call. This CDR3 has 12 amino acids. V shed 0 bases and J shed 8 bases, with 7 bases lying between them. The V gene's germline CDR1 is SQVTM and CDR2 ANQGSEA. The CDR3, as DNA: TGCAGCGTTGAAGACCCCTTTGGGGAGCTGTTTTTT. Its translation is CSVEDPFGELFF.

The chain uses TRBV10-2 and TRBJ2-3, with 7 bases lining up with TRBD2. V gave up 5 bases and J gave up 3 bases; unmatched junction bases: 11. The germline V gene has CDR1 WSHSY and CDR2 SAAADI. CDR3 length equals 16 residues. In DNA form, the CDR3 reads TGCGCCAGCAGTATGAGCGGGGCATCGGGGACAGATACGCAGTATTTT. It specifies CASSMSGASGTDTQYF.

The gene calls are TRBV19 and TRBJ2-1; 7 positions agree with TRBD1. The germline V gene encodes CDR1 LNHDA and CDR2 SQIVND (reference sequence). The CDR3 has 12 amino acids. V shed 6 bases, J shed 9 bases, and the junction held 5 bases outside the gene matches. DNA for the CDR3: TGTGCCAGTAGCGACAGGGAGCTTGAGCAGTTCTTC. Its translation: CASSDRELEQFF. The variable domain in full, with the rest retrieved from reference TRBV19 and TRBJ2-1, is DGGITQSPKYLFRKEGQNVTLSCEQNLNHDAMYWYRQDPGQGLRLIYYSQIVNDFQKGDIAEGYSVSREKKESFPLTVTSAQKNPTAFYLCASSDRELEQFFGPGTRLTVL.

J is TRBJ1-3 and V is TRBV5-4; D remains ambiguous. V was shortened by 4 bases and J by 4 bases, with 9 bases between the two germline ends. The CDR3 contains 13 residues. Germline loops: CDR1 SGHNT, CDR2 YYREEE (reference sequence). CDR3 residues: CASSAADGNTIYF. The CDR3 coding sequence is TGTGCCAGCAGCGCGGCAGACGGAAACACCATATATTTT.

The chain has TRBV7-2 and TRBJ2-3; 11 bases are shared with TRBD2. The CDR3 extends over 16 amino acids. Germline V gene data show CDR1 as SGHTA and CDR2 as FQGNSA. The J segment lost 6 bases and the V segment lost 1 base, leaving 6 bases of the junction unmatched. The CDR3 nucleotides are TGTGCCAGCAGCTTAGTTAGCGGGGGGGCCGGGGATACGCAGTATTTT. Amino acid sequence: CASSLVSGGAGDTQYF.